This TCR beta chain was obtained from a study of cytomegalovirus exposure and HLA in healthy donors. Turning to the study itself: Findings of an earlier analysis included roughly 110 million unique TCR beta sequences from roughly 200 million T cells. Findings and limits, study-wide: Cytomegalovirus status, reportedly, was diagnosed with high specificity and sensitivity by the classifier. Upon later analysis, TCR association rates were observed to vary by HLA locus, being highest for DRB1 and lowest for HLA-C.

As for this clone: Its antigen is not known.

Germline V gene sequence: CDR1 MNHEY, CDR2 SMNVEV (reference sequence). The CDR3 extends over 14 amino acids. PCR employed 60 Vbeta and 13 Jbeta primers. Profiling relied on immunoSEQ multiplex PCR, and the TCRdb table lists in-frame clones only, not all of them. Of over 150,000 clones in the sample, under 85% were seen once. This chain links TRBV27 with TRBJ2-5, with TRBD1 matching 7 bases. The J call is in doubt because the DNA end fits TRBJ2-7 better. The source material was PBMCs. This TCR derives from a woman between 18 and 29 years old in good health and CMV-seronegative. The CDR3, as DNA: TGTGCCAGCAGTGCCCCCGGGACAGTTTACGAGCAGTACTTC. Translated, it gives CASSAPGTVYEQYF.